The sequence of this T cell receptor beta chain was determined in a study of T cell repertoires in cytomegalovirus infection (dated by TCRdb to between 2018 and 2021). Some background on the complete study: Because public TCR beta signatures pointed to carriage of CMV infection together with the matching HLA type, the HLA type of each donor mattered for the analysis.

V loses 7 bases at its end and J loses 3 bases; junction bases beyond the gene matches: 7. The CDR3 goes from the cysteine to the phenylalanine over 14 residues. Solely the CDR3 DNA is kept, with 42 bases framed from the first base. The germline V gene supplies CDR1 SGHRS and CDR2 YFSETQ. This clonotype occurred a few times. The target of this receptor is not known. It has no much larger one-base neighbor in the sample; base qualities were not kept. The listed sequencing device is Illumina HiSeq 1500. The raw public data were reprocessed by TCRdb itself: fastp quality trimming at Q25, MiXCR clonotype calling, in-frame beta chains only. Rows with a matching CDR3 protein are joined into one entry that keeps the most common DNA and genes. In this sample the table shows about 310,000 distinct CDR3 sequences, roughly a sixth of which occur a single time. 9.5% to 15% of the sample lies in the top ten. On the study overall, not on this receptor specifically: The ex vivo response was dominated by HLA-C-restricted CMV-specific TCR beta clonotypes, which also provided the single most frequent clonotype in two of eight donors. Carriers of CMV infection plus the relevant HLA type were discriminated by the cumulative frequency of public TCR beta family members in the study cohort and in an independent roughly 370-donor cohort.

The receptor chain draws on TRBV5-1 and TRBJ2-5; TRBD2 agrees with 9 junctional bases. Sequencing input: PBMCs. The clonotype originates from a human donor in good health (CMV status not recorded). Some clones in this sample may be carry-over from other donors' samples. The nucleotides are TGCGCCAGCCGAAAAGCGGGGGGCGAAGAGACCCAGTACTTC. It is translated as CASRKAGGEETQYF.